Below, 31 T cell receptor beta chains from the same sample are listed, as sequenced in a study of blood T cell repertoires in COVID-19. Here immunoSEQ multiplex PCR was the method, and the copy in TCRdb shows in-frame clones only, minus some. Altogether around 130,000 clones are present, approximately 90% being singletons, with the ten largest covering roughly 4%. The sample comprised peripheral blood. The receptors were sampled from a man aged 40-49 years with acute or convalescent COVID-19.

The chain links TRBV6-5 to TRBJ2-2; a weak D match, TRBD1 (7 bases). V was shortened by 0 bases and J by 5 bases, with 13 bases between the two germline ends. Per the germline V gene, CDR1 is MNHEY and CDR2 is SVGAGI. The CDR3 loop spans 16 amino acids. CDR3 sequence reads: CASSYSTRGRTGELFF. DNA for the CDR3: TGTGCCAGCAGTTACTCGACCAGGGGGAGGACCGGGGAGCTGTTTTTT.

The V gene is TRBV15, the J gene TRBJ2-7; the D gene is possibly TRBD1 (7 bases). Trimming removed 5 bases from V and 7 bases from J, with 18 bases in between. This CDR3 contains 14 residues. Per germline, CDR1 LNHNV and CDR2 YYDKDF (reference sequence). The CDR3 here is CATSLHRGLGEQYF. The CDR3 DNA follows: TGTGCCACCAGCTTGCACAGGGGACTCGGAGAGCAGTACTTC.

The J gene is TRBJ2-7, the V gene TRBV11-2; unclear D gene. The CDR3 runs to 12 residues. The germline V gene has CDR1 SGHAT and CDR2 FQNNGV. V was shortened by 5 bases and J by 3 bases, with 8 bases between the two germline ends. In DNA, the CDR3 is TGTGCCAGCAGCCCTGACTTCTACGAGCAGTACTTC. Translating gives CASSPDFYEQYF.

This sequence joins TRBV11-2 and TRBJ2-2, with TRBD2 matching over 8 bases. The CDR3 consists of 14 residues. Germline loops: CDR1 SGHAT, CDR2 FQNNGV. V shed 2 bases and J 6 bases; nucleotides not matched to a gene: 2. The CDR3 loop reads CASSLLAGSGELFF. Here the CDR3 DNA reads TGTGCCAGCAGCTTACTAGCGGGCTCCGGGGAGCTGTTTTTT. The full variable domain, completed using reference TRBV11-2 and TRBJ2-2, is EAGVAQSPRYKIIEKRQSVAFWCNPISGHATLYWYQQILGQGPKLLIQFQNNGVVDDSQLPKDRFSAERLKGVDSTLKIQPAKLEDSAVYLCASSLLAGSGELFFGEGSRLTVL.

The V call is TRBV18, the J call TRBJ2-2; unclear D gene. Trimming removed 2 bases from V and 7 bases from J, with 8 bases in between. Per the germline V gene, CDR1 is KGHSH and CDR2 is LQKENI. This CDR3 spans 13 amino acids. The CDR3 bases are TGTGCCAGCTCACCAGACAAGATCGGGGAGCTGTTTTTT. The encoded protein is CASSPDKIGELFF.

The chain uses TRBV5-1 and TRBJ2-4; 7 bases map to TRBD1. V shed 5 bases and J 6 bases; nucleotides not matched to a gene: 5. The CDR3 runs to 13 residues. The V gene's germline CDR1 is SGHRS and CDR2 YFSETQ. As DNA, the CDR3 is TGCGCCAGCAGTTACCGACAGGGAAACATTCAGTACTTC. Protein: CASSYRQGNIQYF. Variable domain in full (rest from reference TRBV5-1 and TRBJ2-4): KAGVTQTPRYLIKTRGQQVTLSCSPISGHRSVSWYQQTPGQGLQFLFEYFSETQRNKGNFPGRFSGRQFSNSRSEMNVSTLELGDSALYLCASSYRQGNIQYFGAGTRLSVL.

The rearrangement links TRBV6-5 to TRBJ2-1; 9 nucleotides match TRBD1. V shed 7 bases and J 6 bases; nucleotides not matched to a gene: 7. The CDR3 has 14 residues. Germline lookup yields CDR1 MNHEY and CDR2 SVGAGI. The CDR3 is CASTHRGRPNEQFF. The CDR3, as DNA: TGTGCCAGCACTCACAGGGGGCGCCCCAATGAGCAGTTCTTC.

The chain uses TRBV27 and TRBJ1-2; D is uncertain. This CDR3 has 13 residues. Germline V CDR1 and CDR2: MNHEY, SMNVEV (reference sequence). With 5 bases removed from V and 8 bases from J, the gap between germline ends came to 15 bases. CDR3 DNA sequence: TGTGCCAGCAGTCCCCGACCGGGTTTAGGCTACACCTTC. This gives the protein CASSPRPGLGYTF.

The rearrangement links TRBV21-1 to TRBJ2-7; the D call in the table, TRBD1, was not verified against the DNA. TRBV21-1 is annotated as a pseudogene. This CDR3 spans 15 amino acids. CDR3 sequence: CASSKGTVYSYEQYF. Here the CDR3 DNA reads TGTGCCAGCAGCAAAGGGACAGTCTACTCCTACGAGCAGTACTTC.

V gene TRBV7-9 combines with J gene TRBJ1-4; 8 nucleotides agree with TRBD1. The CDR3 consists of 15 residues. Unmatched junction bases numbered 7, after V lost 2 bases and J lost 8 bases. Germline CDR1 SEHNR, CDR2 FQNEAQ (reference sequence). CDR3 sequence reads: CASSLNTGGGEKLFF. In DNA, the CDR3 is TGTGCCAGCAGCTTAAACACAGGGGGTGGAGAAAAACTGTTTTTT. The full variable domain, its missing parts supplied by reference TRBV7-9 and TRBJ1-4, is DTGVSQNPRHKITKRGQNVTFRCDPISEHNRLYWYRQTLGQGPEFLTYFQNEAQLEKSRLLSDRFSAERPKGSFSTLEIQRTEQGDSAMYLCASSLNTGGGEKLFFGSGTQLSVL.

The chain employs TRBV20-1 and TRBJ2-1; D not resolved. The CDR3 is 11 amino acids. From germline, CDR1 is DFQATT and CDR2 SNEGSKA (reference sequence). V was pared by 3 bases and J by 9 bases, with 9 bases between. The CDR3 nucleotides read TGCAGTGCTAGGAGGTACGCTGAGCAGTTCTTC. It is translated as CSARRYAEQFF.

To note about this clone: The sample carries other DNA sequences with the same CDR3. The chain has TRBV19 and TRBJ1-1; D ambiguous. The CDR3 sequence is 15 residues long. The germline V gene encodes CDR1 LNHDA and CDR2 SQIVND (reference sequence). The V end lost 1 base, the J end lost 0 bases, and 9 bases lay between the germline ends. The CDR3 bases are TGTGCCAGTAGTATAGTGCCAGGCATGAACACTGAAGCTTTCTTT. Translating gives CASSIVPGMNTEAFF.

The chain has TRBV24-1 and TRBJ2-5; 12 bases line up with TRBD2. Germline V gene lookup returns CDR1 KGHDR and CDR2 SFDVKD. The CDR3 length is 16 residues. The ends lost 4 bases at V and 4 bases at J; junction bases unmatched: 6. CDR3 DNA: TGTGCCACCAGTGACCAACTAGCGGGAGGTCCAGAGACCCAGTACTTC. As protein: CATSDQLAGGPETQYF.

The rearrangement uses TRBV2 and TRBJ2-1, with 8 bases identical to TRBD2. V lost 6 bases, J lost 4 bases, and 11 bases stayed unmatched. Per the germline V gene, CDR1 is SNHLY and CDR2 is FYNNEI. The CDR3 extends over 16 amino acids. CDR3: CASRTAGTREYNEQFF. DNA of the CDR3: TGTGCCAGCAGAACCGCCGGGACTAGGGAATACAATGAGCAGTTCTTC.

This chain uses TRBV2 with TRBJ1-1; D remains unclear. V was clipped by 8 bases and J by 11 bases, with 12 bases between them. The CDR3 contains 10 residues. Germline V gives CDR1 SNHLY, CDR2 FYNNEI. This chain's CDR3 is CASGPRGAFF. DNA for the CDR3: TGTGCCAGCGGGCCCCGAGGGGCTTTCTTT.

The V gene is TRBV19, the J gene TRBJ1-5, with 7 nucleotides matching TRBD1. This CDR3 is 14 amino acids long. Germline lookup yields CDR1 LNHDA and CDR2 SQIVND (reference sequence). V trimming: 6 bases; J trimming: 4 bases; junction bases outside the gene matches: 6. CDR3 protein: CASREGGRNQPQHF. The CDR3 DNA reads TGTGCCAGTAGGGAAGGGGGCCGGAATCAGCCCCAGCATTTT. Based on the CDR3 plus reference TRBV19 and TRBJ1-5, the full variable domain is DGGITQSPKYLFRKEGQNVTLSCEQNLNHDAMYWYRQDPGQGLRLIYYSQIVNDFQKGDIAEGYSVSREKKESFPLTVTSAQKNPTAFYLCASREGGRNQPQHFGDGTRLSIL.

The gene calls are TRBV18 and TRBJ2-3; 16 nucleotides agree with TRBD2. This CDR3 is 16 amino acids long. The germline V gene encodes CDR1 KGHSH and CDR2 LQKENI. After removal of 3 bases from V and 6 bases from J, the junction contained 3 bases not matched to a gene. The CDR3 DNA is TGTGCCAGCTCACCGGGACTAGCGGGAGGGATTGATACGCAGTATTTT. As protein: CASSPGLAGGIDTQYF.

The chain carries TRBV5-6 and TRBJ2-7; the D is unclear. Deletions cut 0 bases from V and 3 bases from J, with 7 bases between. The CDR3 runs 13 residues. Germline CDR1 and CDR2: SGHDT and YYEEEE. The CDR3 bases are TGTGCCAGCAGCTTGGGTTCAGACTACGAGCAGTACTTC. Translating gives CASSLGSDYEQYF.

In this sample, this clone turned up a few times. J is TRBJ1-2 and V is TRBV19; TRBD1 aligns across 10 bases. Germline V gene data show CDR1 as LNHDA and CDR2 as SQIVND (reference sequence). V dropped 5 bases and J dropped 3; count of bases not matched to a gene: 6. The CDR3 runs 15 residues. The CDR3 region is CASSQGTGEDYGYTF. CDR3 DNA sequence: TGTGCCAGTAGTCAAGGGACAGGGGAAGACTATGGCTACACCTTC.

The V call is TRBV30, the J call TRBJ1-4; 8 positions agree with TRBD1. Trimming removed 2 bases from V and 0 bases from J; junction bases left unmatched: 2. In germline, CDR1 is GTSNPN, CDR2 SVGIG (reference sequence). The length of the CDR3 is 15 residues. The DNA of the CDR3 is TGTGCCTGGAGTTTGACAGGGGCAACTAATGAAAAACTGTTTTTT. The encoded protein is CAWSLTGATNEKLFF.

The J gene is TRBJ2-7, the V gene TRBV2; 10 positions agree with TRBD2. This CDR3 has 16 amino acids. Germline V gene lookup returns CDR1 SNHLY and CDR2 FYNNEI. V lost 6 bases and J lost 0; bases outside the gene matches: 8. Here the CDR3 DNA reads TGTGCCAGCAGCGGCCAATCTAGCGGGGGCTCCTACGAGCAGTACTTC. Translated, it gives CASSGQSSGGSYEQYF. Full variable domain (rest looked up from reference TRBV2 and TRBJ2-7): EPEVTQTPSHQVTQMGQEVILRCVPISNHLYFYWYRQILGQKVEFLVSFYNNEISEKSEIFDDQFSVERPDGSNFTLKIRSTKLEDSAMYFCASSGQSSGGSYEQYFGPGTRLTVT.

V and J are TRBV7-9 and TRBJ1-3; a weak D match, TRBD1 (6 bases). This CDR3 region has 15 residues. CDR1 is SEHNR, CDR2 FQNEAQ, per germline (reference sequence). Trimming pared 5 bases from V and 6 bases from J, leaving 17 bases between. The CDR3 sequence: CASSQTTGVANTIYF. CDR3 in DNA: TGTGCCAGCAGCCAAACGACAGGAGTAGCAAACACCATATATTTT.

This clone was seen a single time. V gene TRBV6-5 combines with J gene TRBJ2-3; tentative D call: TRBD2 (5 bases). The V end was cut by 2 bases, the J end by 0 bases, with 6 bases between. The CDR3 has 14 amino acids. The germline gives CDR1 MNHEY, CDR2 SVGAGI. The CDR3 protein is CASSYERSTDTQYF. The CDR3, as DNA: TGTGCCAGCAGTTACGAGCGGAGCACAGATACGCAGTATTTT.

V is TRBV11-2 and J is TRBJ1-1; the match to TRBD1 covers 7 bases. Losses at the gene ends were 3 bases for V and 3 bases for J; bases not matched to a gene: 4. CDR3 length: 14 amino acids. Germline loops: CDR1 SGHAT, CDR2 FQNNGV. Written as DNA, the CDR3 is TGTGCCAGCAGCTTCGGGACAGCCGACACTGAAGCTTTCTTT. Translating it yields CASSFGTADTEAFF.

This clone was seen more than once but under ten times. V usage is TRBV12-3 or TRBV12-4 and J usage is TRBJ2-5, with D perhaps matching TRBD1 (6 bases). The CDR3 length is 13 residues. Trimming left V 5 bases short and J 6 bases short, with 13 bases between. Here the CDR3 DNA reads TGTGCCAGCAGTCCAAGGGACAAGAAGACCCAGTACTTC. This encodes CASSPRDKKTQYF.

This chain uses TRBV29-1 with TRBJ1-2; 9 bases line up with TRBD1. V shed 3 bases and J 2 bases; nucleotides not matched to a gene: 19. The CDR3 runs to 19 residues. Per germline, CDR1 SQVTM and CDR2 ANQGSEA. CDR3 in amino acids: CSVDVTTGTGKFSNYGYTF. The CDR3 coding sequence is TGCAGCGTTGACGTGACCACCGGGACAGGGAAGTTTTCGAACTATGGCTACACCTTC.

The J gene is TRBJ1-2, the V gene TRBV10-3, with 10 bases that match TRBD1. From germline, CDR1 is ENHRY and CDR2 SYGVKD. Trimming at V came to 8 bases and at J to 6 bases, leaving 6 bases not matched to a gene. This CDR3 has 13 residues. The CDR3 DNA reads TGTGCCATCGGGCGACAGGGGGCGGATGGCTACACCTTC. Its protein product is CAIGRQGADGYTF.

The chain employs TRBV7-9 and TRBJ2-1; the D is unclear. The length of the CDR3 is 14 residues. The germline gives CDR1 SEHNR, CDR2 FQNEAQ (reference sequence). V gave up 5 bases and J gave up 0 bases, with 8 bases separating them. The CDR3 spells CASSAVGSYNEQFF. In DNA form, the CDR3 reads TGTGCCAGCAGCGCGGTGGGCTCCTACAATGAGCAGTTCTTC.

The J gene is TRBJ2-5, the V gene TRBV3-1 (or the pseudogene TRBV3-2); a possible D gene is TRBD1 (5 bases). The CDR3 covers 13 residues. Trimming stripped 2 bases from V and 3 bases from J, with 7 bases between. Germline CDR1 is LGHDT and CDR2 is YNNKEL (reference sequence). The chain's CDR3 is CASSQWGKETQYF. CDR3 DNA: TGTGCCAGCAGCCAATGGGGCAAAGAGACCCAGTACTTC.

The chain combines TRBV11-2 with TRBJ1-2; unclear D gene. Germline values: CDR1 SGHAT, CDR2 FQNNGV. Between the trimmed V and J ends, which lost 4 bases and 5 bases, there was a span of 17 bases. This CDR3 contains 15 residues. The DNA of the CDR3 is TGTGCCAGCAGCTCAGGCCCAGGCAGCACTTATGGCTACACCTTC. Its translation is CASSSGPGSTYGYTF.

The chain has TRBV7-9 and TRBJ1-2; TRBD1 is a possible D gene (6 bases). From germline, CDR1 is SEHNR and CDR2 FQNEAQ (reference sequence). This CDR3 comprises 14 residues. V lost 7 bases and J lost 0, with 12 bases in between. As DNA, the CDR3 is TGTGCCAGCATGCCAGGGGAATCTAACTATGGCTACACCTTC. Translating gives CASMPGESNYGYTF.